The 31 T cell receptor beta chains presented below share a single source sample, sequenced in a study of naive and memory T cell subsets. Both TRBC1 and TRBC2 were covered by a beta constant-region primer of two equimolar oligonucleotides. TCRdb reanalysed the UMI-ligation and nested PCR reads using MiXCR and keeps one entry per CDR3 protein. The table shows tens of thousands of distinct CDR3 sequences, with around 12% occurring only once. The sequenced material came from central memory CD4+ T cells from blood. All receptors derive from a human donor in good health.

This chain joins TRBV5-5 and TRBJ2-1; 7 nucleotides align to TRBD2. J was trimmed by 7 bases and V by 0 bases; bases with no gene match: 7. Germline CDR1 and CDR2: SGHKS and YYEKEE (reference sequence). This CDR3 spans 15 amino acids. CDR3 amino acids: CASSLDGRRVNEQFF. As DNA, the CDR3 is TGTGCCAGCAGCTTGGACGGGAGGCGGGTGAATGAGCAGTTCTTC.

This clonotype was counted at least ten times. This sequence joins TRBV15 and TRBJ2-3; D gene uncertain. The ends were cut back, 0 bases at V and 2 bases at J, with 9 bases in the middle. CDR3 length equals 15 residues. The V gene's germline CDR1 is LNHNV and CDR2 YYDKDF (reference sequence). Here the CDR3 DNA reads TGTGCCACCAGCAGAGAGGGCGTCCCCACAGATACGCAGTATTTT. Protein: CATSREGVPTDTQYF. The variable domain in full, with the rest retrieved from reference TRBV15 and TRBJ2-3, is DAMVIQNPRYQVTQFGKPVTLSCSQTLNHNVMYWYQQKSSQAPKLLFHYYDKDFNNEADTPDNFQSRRPNTSFCFLDIRSPGLGDTAMYLCATSREGVPTDTQYFGPGTRLTVL.

The sample holds a few counts of this clonotype. This sequence joins TRBV20-1 and TRBJ2-1; 8 bases agree with TRBD2. Germline V CDR1 and CDR2: DFQATT, SNEGSKA (reference sequence). This CDR3 contains 13 residues. Germline trimming cut 1 base from V and 4 bases from J; bases unmatched to any gene: 0. The CDR3 spells CSARAGGYNEQFF. Written as DNA, the CDR3 is TGCAGTGCTAGAGCGGGAGGGTACAATGAGCAGTTCTTC.

The chain couples TRBV29-1 to TRBJ2-3, with TRBD2 matching 11 bases. The CDR3 consists of 19 residues. Germline values: CDR1 SQVTM, CDR2 ANQGSEA. The V gene end was trimmed by 4 bases and the J gene end by 0 bases; junction bases not matched to a gene: 15. The CDR3 here is CSVGSASGRKEGSTDTQYF. DNA for the CDR3: TGCAGCGTTGGGTCCGCTAGCGGGAGGAAGGAGGGGAGCACAGATACGCAGTATTTT.

This clonotype was counted between two and nine times. CDR3 region: CASSQDFQGSNTEAFF. CDR3 in DNA: TGCGCCAGCAGCCAAGATTTCCAGGGGTCGAACACTGAAGCTTTCTTT. The gene calls are TRBV4-1 and TRBJ1-1; weak D call: TRBD1 (6 bases). Trimming stripped 0 bases from V and 1 base from J, with 12 bases between. Germline CDR1 and CDR2: MGHRA and YSYEKL. The CDR3 sequence is 16 residues long.

The chain combines TRBV20-1 with TRBJ1-1; D call uncertain. V shed 5 bases and J shed 0 bases, with 10 bases lying between them. Germline CDR1 DFQATT, CDR2 SNEGSKA (reference sequence). The CDR3 covers 13 residues. The CDR3 coding sequence is TGCAGTGCTCGTGCGACGGTGAACACTGAAGCTTTCTTT. It translates to CSARATVNTEAFF.

This clonotype was detected a few times. The gene calls are TRBV7-2 and TRBJ1-1, with a tentative D call TRBD1 (6 bases). Germline V gene data show CDR1 as SGHTA and CDR2 as FQGNSA. The V end lost 6 bases, the J end lost 3 bases, and 20 bases lay between the germline ends. The CDR3 is 16 residues long. DNA for the CDR3: TGTGCCAGCAGACCTCGCGGTCAGGGGTTTCACACTGAAGCTTTCTTT. As protein: CASRPRGQGFHTEAFF.

The chain employs TRBV6-1 and TRBJ2-7; D gene ambiguous. The V gene's germline CDR1 is MNHNS and CDR2 SASEGT. Trimming pared 2 bases from V and 3 bases from J, leaving 20 bases between. This CDR3 comprises 17 residues. CDR3 amino acids: CASSEFDGRSADYEQYF. In nucleotides, the CDR3 is TGTGCCAGCAGTGAATTCGACGGAAGATCGGCTGACTACGAGCAGTACTTC.

This clonotype was counted a few times. V is TRBV6-6 and J is TRBJ2-3; D call uncertain. Germline assignment: CDR1 MNHNY and CDR2 SVGAGI (reference sequence). CDR3 size: 15 residues. V dropped 6 bases and J dropped 6 bases, with 19 bases sitting between them. CDR3 sequence: CASRAGDSALDTQYF. The DNA of the CDR3 is TGTGCCAGCAGGGCCGGAGACTCCGCATTGGATACGCAGTATTTT.

Concerning this clonotype: Possible read error: a much larger clone is one base away. The gene calls are TRBV6-1 and TRBJ1-2, with D possibly TRBD1 on 6 matching bases. CDR1 is MNHNS, CDR2 SASEGT, per germline. This CDR3 has 14 amino acids. CDR3 loop: CASSDSRTAPLISF. The CDR3 DNA reads TGTGCCAGCAGTGATTCCCGGACAGCGCCCCTAATCTCCTTC.

The rearrangement uses TRBV27 and TRBJ2-4, with TRBD1 identical over 10 bases. Per the germline V gene, CDR1 is MNHEY and CDR2 is SMNVEV (reference sequence). V lost 6 bases and J lost 6; bases outside the gene matches: 8. The CDR3 runs to 15 residues. CDR3 loop: CASRRQGASGNIQYF. The CDR3 DNA reads TGTGCCAGCAGACGACAGGGGGCGAGTGGAAACATTCAGTACTTC.

This clonotype turned up a few times. The chain carries TRBV12-3 or TRBV12-4 and TRBJ2-3; TRBD2 matches 7 bases. Trimming cost V 7 bases and J 1 base; bases outside gene matches: 8. The CDR3 sequence is 15 residues long. In DNA form, the CDR3 reads TGTGCCAGCACTTTCGGACTAGGCCGCACAGATACGCAGTATTTT. It specifies CASTFGLGRTDTQYF.

V is TRBV19 and J is TRBJ2-1; tentative D call: TRBD2 (5 bases). Between the trimmed V and J ends, which lost 0 bases and 0 bases, there was a span of 12 bases. Looked up from germline, CDR1 is LNHDA and CDR2 is SQIVND (reference sequence). This CDR3 comprises 17 residues. The CDR3 sequence: CASSIDDKRLSYNEQFF. The CDR3, as DNA: TGTGCCAGTAGTATAGACGACAAGCGGCTCTCCTACAATGAGCAGTTCTTC.

The genes are TRBV3-1 and TRBJ2-6; 7 bases match TRBD1. V shed 4 bases, J shed 0 bases, and the junction held 9 bases outside the gene matches. The CDR3 is 18 residues long. Germline values: CDR1 LGHDT, CDR2 YNNKEL (reference sequence). CDR3 nucleotides: TGTGCCAGCAGCCGATGGACAGGAAAAAGCTCTGGGGCCAACGTCCTGACTTTC. Encoded protein: CASSRWTGKSSGANVLTF.

This clonotype was detected many times. The chain links TRBV7-6 to TRBJ2-3, with 12 bases lining up with TRBD2. The V and J ends lost 4 bases and 5 bases, in that order; junction bases with no gene match: 7. The CDR3 covers 16 residues. Per germline, CDR1 SGHVS and CDR2 FNYEAQ. CDR3 nucleotides: TGTGCCAGCAGCTCCCGGACTAGCGGGAAGGGAGATACGCAGTATTTT. Translating gives CASSSRTSGKGDTQYF.

The chain has TRBV18 and TRBJ2-1, with D tentatively TRBD1 (6 bases). Trimming removed 1 base from V and 9 bases from J, with 10 bases in between. In germline, CDR1 is KGHSH, CDR2 LQKENI. There are 13 residues in the CDR3. The CDR3 region has the DNA TGTGCCAGCTCACCACTCCGGGACACTGAGCAGTTCTTC. Translating gives CASSPLRDTEQFF.

This sequence joins TRBV28 and TRBJ2-5, with 7 bases that match TRBD1. In germline, CDR1 is MDHEN, CDR2 SYDVKM. This CDR3 is 14 amino acids long. J was trimmed by 7 bases and V by 2 bases; bases with no gene match: 7. The CDR3 nucleotides read TGTGCCAGCAGTTTAGGGGGACAGTTTGGGACCCAGTACTTC. Translation: CASSLGGQFGTQYF.

The chain combines TRBV4-2 with TRBJ1-5, with D hard to call. Germline V gives CDR1 LGHNA, CDR2 YNFKEQ. Deletions cut 5 bases from V and 7 bases from J, with 15 bases between. This CDR3 has 14 amino acids. DNA of the CDR3: TGTGCCAGCAGCAGTCTGGGAGTAGCGCAGCCCCAGCATTTT. Residues: CASSSLGVAQPQHF.

In its sample, this clonotype was seen many times. The J gene is TRBJ2-1, the V gene TRBV28; tentative D call: TRBD1 (5 bases). There are 12 residues in the CDR3. Trimming shortened V by 2 bases and J by 14 bases, and 13 bases separated the two germline ends. Per germline, CDR1 MDHEN and CDR2 SYDVKM. The CDR3 reads CASSLRQGKKFF. CDR3 DNA sequence: TGTGCCAGCAGTTTACGGCAGGGTAAGAAGTTCTTC.

The gene calls are TRBV5-1 and TRBJ2-7; D gene unclear. Trimming left V 2 bases short and J 4 bases short, with 7 bases between. The germline gives CDR1 SGHRS, CDR2 YFSETQ. This CDR3 comprises 12 residues. The CDR3 region is CASSFNLYEQYF. CDR3 sequence (DNA): TGCGCCAGCAGCTTTAATCTATACGAGCAGTACTTC.

The sample holds many counts of this clonotype. This chain links TRBV7-2 with TRBJ1-1; a possible D gene is TRBD1 (5 bases). Per the germline V gene, CDR1 is SGHTA and CDR2 is FQGNSA. The ends were cut back, 2 bases at V and 0 bases at J, with 10 bases in the middle. This CDR3 has 15 residues. The DNA for the CDR3 is TGTGCCAGCAGCTTACGGGGCAAGATGAACACTGAAGCTTTCTTT. Residues: CASSLRGKMNTEAFF.

This clonotype was observed many times. The genes are TRBV14 and TRBJ2-5; D is ambiguous. The CDR3 is 13 residues long. The germline V gene has CDR1 SGHDN and CDR2 FVKESK. With 0 bases removed from V and 5 bases from J, the gap between germline ends came to 7 bases. This chain's CDR3 is CASSQEIGETQYF. Here the CDR3 DNA reads TGTGCCAGCAGCCAAGAGATCGGGGAGACCCAGTACTTC.

This clonotype has ten or more counts. The chain recombines TRBV5-1 with TRBJ2-7; D call uncertain. Germline V CDR1 and CDR2: SGHRS, YFSETQ. V lost 4 bases and J lost 7, with 12 bases in between. The CDR3 covers 12 residues. The CDR3 spells CASSRTEGEQYF. In DNA, the CDR3 is TGCGCCAGCAGCCGGACCGAAGGAGAGCAGTACTTC.

The table lists this clonotype with many counts. V usage is TRBV20-1 and J usage is TRBJ2-7, with 12 nucleotides matching TRBD2. V lost 5 bases, J lost 3 bases, and 17 bases stayed unmatched. The CDR3 has 18 amino acids. Germline V gene sequence: CDR1 DFQATT, CDR2 SNEGSKA (reference sequence). CDR3 loop: CSALSPSPTSGGRYEQYF. The CDR3, as DNA: TGCAGTGCTCTTTCCCCGTCCCCGACTAGCGGGGGCCGCTACGAGCAGTACTTC.

The chain couples TRBV2 to TRBJ2-1; D is uncertain. V lost 1 base, J lost 7 bases, and 14 bases lay in between. The CDR3 runs 15 residues. Germline loops: CDR1 SNHLY, CDR2 FYNNEI. DNA for the CDR3: TGTGCCAGCAGTGAAGGGTTGGTGGAGTGGAATGAGCAGTTCTTC. This sequence encodes CASSEGLVEWNEQFF.

This sequence joins TRBV4-1 and TRBJ2-5; D is undetermined. V lost 0 bases to trimming and J lost 5 bases, with 13 bases between them. In germline, CDR1 is MGHRA, CDR2 YSYEKL. There are 15 residues in the CDR3. The DNA for the CDR3 is TGCGCCAGCAGCCAAGATATCAGGAACCGGGAGACCCAGTACTTC. It is translated as CASSQDIRNRETQYF.

This clonotype was counted only a few times. The rearrangement joins TRBV19 to TRBJ2-1, with 15 bases aligning to TRBD2. Germline V gene sequence: CDR1 LNHDA, CDR2 SQIVND (reference sequence). The CDR3 sequence is 15 residues long. The V segment lost 4 bases and the J segment 7 bases; nucleotides outside the gene matches: 2. CDR3 bases: TGTGCCAGTAGTACCGGGACTAGCGGGAGGAATGAGCAGTTCTTC. It yields the protein CASSTGTSGRNEQFF.

Many counts were recorded for this clonotype. This chain connects TRBV9 to TRBJ2-3; D is unclear. The CDR3 sequence is 15 residues long. V was cut by 2 bases and J by 0 bases, with 10 bases left in between. Germline CDR1 is SGDLS and CDR2 is YYNGEE. CDR3 nucleotide sequence: TGTGCCAGCAGCGTCGACTCCCCTAGCACAGATACGCAGTATTTT. Residues: CASSVDSPSTDTQYF. The whole variable domain, filled in from reference TRBV9 and TRBJ2-3, reads DSGVTQTPKHLITATGQRVTLRCSPRSGDLSVYWYQQSLDQGLQFLIQYYNGEERAKGNILERFSAQQFPDLHSELNLSSLELGDSALYFCASSVDSPSTDTQYFGPGTRLTVL.

Many counts were recorded for this clonotype. The gene calls are TRBV12-3 or TRBV12-4 and TRBJ1-5, with TRBD1 as a possible D gene (5 bases). Trimming stripped 8 bases from V and 4 bases from J, with 12 bases between. The CDR3 covers 13 residues. The DNA for the CDR3 is TGTGCCAGCGCGCCAGGGCGGAATCAGCCCCAGCATTTT. The encoded protein is CASAPGRNQPQHF.

Concerning this clonotype itself: One end of the junction fails to match germline, which may point to a read error. This chain uses TRBV5-6 with TRBJ1-1; 7 nucleotides match TRBD1. Per the germline V gene, CDR1 is SGHDT and CDR2 is YYEEEE. The CDR3 has 15 amino acids. The CDR3 DNA follows: TGTGCCAGCAGCGACGGTACAGGGGTGAAAACTGAAGCTTTCTTT. Translated: CASSDGTGVKTEAFF. The whole variable domain, filled in from reference TRBV5-6 and TRBJ1-1, reads DAGVTQSPTHLIKTRGQQVTLRCSPKSGHDTVSWYQQALGQGPQFIFQYYEEEERQRGNFPDRFSGHQFPNYSSELNVNALLLGDSALYLCASSDGTGVKTEAFFGQGTRLTVV.

The chain employs TRBV28 and TRBJ1-5, with D tentatively TRBD1 (6 bases). The CDR3 runs 15 residues. Trimming took 5 bases from V and 2 from J, leaving 13 bases between them. CDR1 and CDR2 (germline): MDHEN, SYDVKM. Here the CDR3 DNA reads TGTGCCAGCAGTCGAGGGGGGGATGGCAATCAGCCCCAGCATTTT. This gives the protein CASSRGGDGNQPQHF. Full variable domain (rest looked up from reference TRBV28 and TRBJ1-5): DVKVTQSSRYLVKRTGEKVFLECVQDMDHENMFWYRQDPGLGLRLIYFSYDVKMKEKGDIPEGYSVSREKKERFSLILESASTNQTSMYLCASSRGGDGNQPQHFGDGTRLSIL.